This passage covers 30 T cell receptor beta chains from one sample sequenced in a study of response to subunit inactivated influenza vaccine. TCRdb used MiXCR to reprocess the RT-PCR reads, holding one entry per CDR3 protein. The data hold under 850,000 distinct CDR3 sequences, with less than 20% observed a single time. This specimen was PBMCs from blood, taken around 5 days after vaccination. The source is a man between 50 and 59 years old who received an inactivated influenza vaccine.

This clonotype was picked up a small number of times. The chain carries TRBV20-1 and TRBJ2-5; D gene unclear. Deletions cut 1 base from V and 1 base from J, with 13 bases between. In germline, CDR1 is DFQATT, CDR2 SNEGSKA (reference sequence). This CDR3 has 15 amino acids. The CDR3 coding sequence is TGCAGTGCTAGAGTTGTAACTATACCCCAAGAGACCCAGTACTTC. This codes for CSARVVTIPQETQYF.

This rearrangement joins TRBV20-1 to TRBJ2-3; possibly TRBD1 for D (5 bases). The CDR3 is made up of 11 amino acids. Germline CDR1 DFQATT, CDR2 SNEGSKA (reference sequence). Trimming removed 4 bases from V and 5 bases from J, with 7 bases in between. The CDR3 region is CSATGLDTQYF. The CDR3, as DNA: TGCAGTGCTACAGGGTTAGATACGCAGTATTTT.

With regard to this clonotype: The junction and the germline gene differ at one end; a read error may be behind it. The chain's CDR3 is CASSTAQTQNF. As DNA, the CDR3 is TGTGCCAGCAGCACTGCCCAGACCCAGAACTTC. The rearrangement links TRBV7-2 to TRBJ2-5; D uncertain. This CDR3 region has 11 residues. The germline V gene has CDR1 SGHTA and CDR2 FQGNSA.

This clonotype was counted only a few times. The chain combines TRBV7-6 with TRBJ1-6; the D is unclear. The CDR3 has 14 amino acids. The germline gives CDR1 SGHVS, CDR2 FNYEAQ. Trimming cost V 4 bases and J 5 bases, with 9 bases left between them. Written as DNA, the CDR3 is TGTGCCAGCAGCTCCCCGTGGGATAATTCACCCCTCCACTTT. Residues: CASSSPWDNSPLHF.

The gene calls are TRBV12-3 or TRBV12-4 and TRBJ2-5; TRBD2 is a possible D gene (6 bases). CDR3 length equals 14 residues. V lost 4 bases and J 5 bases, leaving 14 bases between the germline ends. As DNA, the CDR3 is TGTGCCAGCAGTTCCAGACTAGACCGCGAGACCCAGTACTTC. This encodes CASSSRLDRETQYF.

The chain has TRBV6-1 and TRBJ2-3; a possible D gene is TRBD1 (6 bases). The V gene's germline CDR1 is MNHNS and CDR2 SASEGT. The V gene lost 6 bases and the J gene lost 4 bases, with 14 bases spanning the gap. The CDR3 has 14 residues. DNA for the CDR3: TGTGCCAGCAGGAGGGACAACGGTGCAGATACGCAGTATTTT. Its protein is CASRRDNGADTQYF.

This CDR3 is CSVPGGRTGELFF. The CDR3 DNA follows: TGCAGCGTACCAGGTGGCCGGACCGGGGAGCTGTTTTTT. The chain has TRBV29-1 and TRBJ2-2; D gene ambiguous. The CDR3 is 13 residues long. Deletions cut 6 bases from V and 5 bases from J, with 13 bases between. Germline CDR1 and CDR2: SQVTM and ANQGSEA.

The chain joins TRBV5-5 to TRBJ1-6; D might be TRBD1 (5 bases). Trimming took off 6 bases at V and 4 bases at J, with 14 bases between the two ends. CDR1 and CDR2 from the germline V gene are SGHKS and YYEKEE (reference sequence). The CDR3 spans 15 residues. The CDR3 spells CASNLQGTYNSPLHF. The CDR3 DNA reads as TGTGCCAGCAATCTCCAGGGCACATATAATTCACCCCTCCACTTT.

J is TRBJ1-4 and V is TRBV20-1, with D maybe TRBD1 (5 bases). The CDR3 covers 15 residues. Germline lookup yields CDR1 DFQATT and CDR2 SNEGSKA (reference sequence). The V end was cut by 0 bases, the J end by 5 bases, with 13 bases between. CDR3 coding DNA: TGCAGTGCTAGAGATCAGGGACGCCCAAATGAAAAACTGTTTTTT. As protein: CSARDQGRPNEKLFF.

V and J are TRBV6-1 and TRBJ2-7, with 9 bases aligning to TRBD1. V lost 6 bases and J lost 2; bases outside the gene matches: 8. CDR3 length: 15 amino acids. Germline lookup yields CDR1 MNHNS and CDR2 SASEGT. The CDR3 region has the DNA TGTGCCAGCAGAGGCGGGGGACAGGGCGCCTACGAGCAGTACTTC. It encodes CASRGGGQGAYEQYF.

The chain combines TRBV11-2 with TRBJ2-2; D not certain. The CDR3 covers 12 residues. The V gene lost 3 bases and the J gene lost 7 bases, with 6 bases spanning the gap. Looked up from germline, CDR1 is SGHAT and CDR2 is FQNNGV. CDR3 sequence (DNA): TGTGCCAGCAGCTTCTTGGACGGGGAGCTGTTTTTT. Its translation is CASSFLDGELFF.

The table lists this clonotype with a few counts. CDR3 bases: TGCAGTGCTAGTTACCAGGGGGTTCAGCCCCAGCATTTT. Translating it yields CSASYQGVQPQHF. The V gene is TRBV20-1, the J gene TRBJ1-5; 7 bases are shared with TRBD1. Trimming cost V 3 bases and J 6 bases; bases outside gene matches: 5. In germline, CDR1 is DFQATT, CDR2 SNEGSKA (reference sequence). This CDR3 comprises 13 residues.

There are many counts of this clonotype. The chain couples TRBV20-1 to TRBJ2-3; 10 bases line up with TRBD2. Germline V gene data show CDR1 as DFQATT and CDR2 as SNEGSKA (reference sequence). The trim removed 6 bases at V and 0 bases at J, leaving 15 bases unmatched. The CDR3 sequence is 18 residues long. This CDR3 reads CSARPALAGEGSTDTQYF. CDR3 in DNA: TGCAGTGCCCGACCCGCCCTAGCGGGGGAAGGGAGCACAGATACGCAGTATTTT.

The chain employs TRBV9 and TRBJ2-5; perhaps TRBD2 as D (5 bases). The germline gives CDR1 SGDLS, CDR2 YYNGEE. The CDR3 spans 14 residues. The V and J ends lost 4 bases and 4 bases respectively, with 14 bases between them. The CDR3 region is CASSPEGLGETQYF. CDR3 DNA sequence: TGTGCCAGCAGCCCTGAAGGACTGGGAGAGACCCAGTACTTC.

As DNA, the CDR3 is TGTGCCTGGAATAGGCAGGGTGGTGAAGCTTTCTTT. It specifies CAWNRQGGEAFF. The V and J genes are TRBV30 and TRBJ1-1, with TRBD1 as a possible D gene (5 bases). The V end lost 4 bases, the J end lost 7 bases, and 13 bases lay between the germline ends. The CDR3 sequence is 12 residues long. Germline CDR1 reads GTSNPN; CDR2 reads SVGIG (reference sequence).

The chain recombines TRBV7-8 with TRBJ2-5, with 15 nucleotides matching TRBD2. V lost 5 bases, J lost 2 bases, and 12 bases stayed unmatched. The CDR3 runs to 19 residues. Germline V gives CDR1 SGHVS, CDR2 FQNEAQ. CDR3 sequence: CASSSLMGLAGGQQETQYF. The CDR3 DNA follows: TGTGCCAGCAGCAGCTTAATGGGACTAGCGGGGGGTCAACAAGAGACCCAGTACTTC.

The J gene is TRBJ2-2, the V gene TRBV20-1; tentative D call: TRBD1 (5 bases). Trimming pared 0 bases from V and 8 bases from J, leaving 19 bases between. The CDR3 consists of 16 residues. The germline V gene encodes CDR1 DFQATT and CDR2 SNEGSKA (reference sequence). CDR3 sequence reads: CSARDRRTRERGELFF. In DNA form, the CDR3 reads TGCAGTGCTAGAGATCGACGGACAAGAGAAAGAGGGGAGCTGTTTTTT.

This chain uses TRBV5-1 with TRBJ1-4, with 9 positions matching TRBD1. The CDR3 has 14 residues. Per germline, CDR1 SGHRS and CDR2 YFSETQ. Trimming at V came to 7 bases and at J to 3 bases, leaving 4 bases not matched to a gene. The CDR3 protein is CASVGQGPNEKLFF. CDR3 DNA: TGCGCCAGCGTCGGACAGGGGCCTAATGAAAAACTGTTTTTT.

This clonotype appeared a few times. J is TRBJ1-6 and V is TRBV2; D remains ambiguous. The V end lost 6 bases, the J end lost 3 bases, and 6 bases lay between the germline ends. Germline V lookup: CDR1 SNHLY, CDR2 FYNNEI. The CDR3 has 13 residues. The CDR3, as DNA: TGTGCCAGCAGGGCAAGCTATAATTCACCCCTCCACTTT. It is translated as CASRASYNSPLHF.

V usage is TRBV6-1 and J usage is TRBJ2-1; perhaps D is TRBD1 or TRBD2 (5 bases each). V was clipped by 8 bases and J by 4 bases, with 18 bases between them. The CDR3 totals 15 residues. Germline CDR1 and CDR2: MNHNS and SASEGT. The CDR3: CASARGGLGYNEQFF. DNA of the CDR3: TGTGCCAGCGCACGGGGCGGGTTAGGTTACAATGAGCAGTTCTTC.

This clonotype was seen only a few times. CDR3 DNA sequence: TGTGCCAGCAGCTTTGGCCCTGGGGGGGCCTACGATACGCAGTATTTT. As protein: CASSFGPGGAYDTQYF. The chain recombines TRBV7-9 with TRBJ2-3; a possible D gene is TRBD2 (7 bases). This CDR3 is built from 16 residues. The V end was cut by 3 bases, the J end by 6 bases, with 19 bases between. Germline values: CDR1 SEHNR, CDR2 FQNEAQ (reference sequence).

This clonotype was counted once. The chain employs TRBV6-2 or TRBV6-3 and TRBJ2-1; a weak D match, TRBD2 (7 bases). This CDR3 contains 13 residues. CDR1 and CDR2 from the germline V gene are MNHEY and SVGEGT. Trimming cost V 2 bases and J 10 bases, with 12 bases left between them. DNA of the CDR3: TGTGCCAGCAGTTACGGGGGGGGCGTGGAGCAGTTCTTC. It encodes CASSYGGGVEQFF.

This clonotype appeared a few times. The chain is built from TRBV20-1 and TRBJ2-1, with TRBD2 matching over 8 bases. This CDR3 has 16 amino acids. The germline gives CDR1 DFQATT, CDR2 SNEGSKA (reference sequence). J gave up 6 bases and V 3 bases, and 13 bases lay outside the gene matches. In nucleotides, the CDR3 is TGCAGTGCTAGGGAAATTAGCGGGAACGTGGGCAATGAGCAGTTCTTC. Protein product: CSAREISGNVGNEQFF.

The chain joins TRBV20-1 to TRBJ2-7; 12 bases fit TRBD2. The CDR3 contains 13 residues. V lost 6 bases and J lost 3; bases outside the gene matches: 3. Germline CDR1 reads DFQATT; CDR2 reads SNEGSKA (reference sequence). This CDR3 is CSAWTSGNYEQYF. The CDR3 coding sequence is TGCAGTGCATGGACTAGCGGGAACTACGAGCAGTACTTC.

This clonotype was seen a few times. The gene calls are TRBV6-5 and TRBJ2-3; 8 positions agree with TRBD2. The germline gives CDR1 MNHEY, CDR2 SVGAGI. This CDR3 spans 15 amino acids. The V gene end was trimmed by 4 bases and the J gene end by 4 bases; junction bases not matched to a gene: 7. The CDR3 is CASSSWTSLADTQYF. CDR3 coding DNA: TGTGCCAGCAGTTCCTGGACTAGCTTGGCAGATACGCAGTATTTT.

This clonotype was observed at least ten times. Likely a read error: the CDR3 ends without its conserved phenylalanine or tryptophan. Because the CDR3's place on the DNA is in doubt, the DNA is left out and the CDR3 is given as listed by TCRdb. CDR3 sequence reads: CASSPDCGT. The chain couples TRBV14 to TRBJ1-1. The V gene's germline CDR1 is SGHDN and CDR2 FVKESK. The CDR3 comprises 9 residues, both ends counted.

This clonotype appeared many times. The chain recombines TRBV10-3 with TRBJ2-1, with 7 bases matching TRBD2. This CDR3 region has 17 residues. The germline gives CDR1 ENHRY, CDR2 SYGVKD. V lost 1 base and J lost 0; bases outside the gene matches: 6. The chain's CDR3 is CAISEFGGTNSYNEQFF. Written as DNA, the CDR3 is TGTGCCATCAGTGAGTTTGGGGGGACTAACTCCTACAATGAGCAGTTCTTC.

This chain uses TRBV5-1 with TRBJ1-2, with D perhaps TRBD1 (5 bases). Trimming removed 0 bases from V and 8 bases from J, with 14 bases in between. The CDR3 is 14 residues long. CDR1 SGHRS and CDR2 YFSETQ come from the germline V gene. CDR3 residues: CASSLETVPGGYTF. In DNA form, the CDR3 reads TGCGCCAGCAGCTTGGAGACAGTCCCCGGCGGCTACACCTTC. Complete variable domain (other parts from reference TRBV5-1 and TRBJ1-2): KAGVTQTPRYLIKTRGQQVTLSCSPISGHRSVSWYQQTPGQGLQFLFEYFSETQRNKGNFPGRFSGRQFSNSRSEMNVSTLELGDSALYLCASSLETVPGGYTFGSGTRLTVV.

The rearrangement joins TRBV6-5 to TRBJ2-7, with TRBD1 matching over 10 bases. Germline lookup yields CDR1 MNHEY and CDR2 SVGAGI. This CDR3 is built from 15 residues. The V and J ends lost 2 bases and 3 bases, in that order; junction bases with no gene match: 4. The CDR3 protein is CASSYGTGAYYEQYF. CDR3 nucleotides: TGTGCCAGCAGTTACGGGACAGGGGCATACTACGAGCAGTACTTC.

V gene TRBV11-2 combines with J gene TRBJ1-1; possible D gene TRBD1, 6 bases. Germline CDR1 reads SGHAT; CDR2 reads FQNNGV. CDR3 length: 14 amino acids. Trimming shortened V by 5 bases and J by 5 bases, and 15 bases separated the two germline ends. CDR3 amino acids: CASSRQPQGTEAFF. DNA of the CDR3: TGTGCCAGCAGCCGACAGCCACAGGGTACTGAAGCTTTCTTT.